These 13 T cell receptor beta chains share one sample of origin, sequenced in a study of T cells after yellow fever vaccination. TCRdb redid the calling of the 5' RACE reads with MiXCR, one entry per CDR3 protein. The table lists some 260,000 distinct CDR3 sequences, roughly 5.6% of them singletons. This sample comprised CD4+ T cells sorted from PBMCs, obtained on the day of the yellow fever booster vaccination. All receptors come from a man aged 18 to 30 who received the YFV17D yellow fever vaccine.

This clonotype was recorded at least ten times. J is TRBJ2-3 and V is TRBV7-6; D gene ambiguous. V lost 5 bases, J lost 5 bases, and 11 bases lay in between. Germline loops: CDR1 SGHVS, CDR2 FNYEAQ. The CDR3 covers 13 residues. This chain's CDR3 is CASSPQMGDTQYF. The DNA of the CDR3 is TGTGCCAGCAGCCCACAGATGGGAGATACGCAGTATTTT.

The chain couples TRBV4-1 to TRBJ2-3; 14 positions match TRBD2. Per the germline V gene, CDR1 is MGHRA and CDR2 is YSYEKL. V lost 5 bases and J lost 6; bases outside the gene matches: 13. This CDR3 is built from 18 residues. CDR3 bases: TGCGCCAGCAGCTACTCCCCCCGACTAGCGGGGGGGCAGGATACGCAGTATTTT. It codes for CASSYSPRLAGGQDTQYF.

This clonotype came up a few times. V usage is TRBV20-1 and J usage is TRBJ2-7; 12 bases are a match to TRBD2. The CDR3 spans 14 residues. CDR1 and CDR2 (germline): DFQATT, SNEGSKA (reference sequence). V shed 6 bases and J 3 bases; nucleotides not matched to a gene: 6. CDR3: CSARLAGAIYEQYF. The DNA of the CDR3 is TGCAGTGCCCGACTAGCGGGGGCAATCTACGAGCAGTACTTC.

V usage is TRBV7-3 and J usage is TRBJ2-1, with 7 bases fitting TRBD2. The germline gives CDR1 SGHTA, CDR2 FQGTGA. Trimming cost V 5 bases and J 4 bases; bases outside gene matches: 8. CDR3 size: 15 residues. The DNA of the CDR3 is TGTGCCAGCAGCCCCCTAGCTAGCGGTTACAATGAGCAGTTCTTC. It yields the protein CASSPLASGYNEQFF.

In this sample, this clonotype turned up many times. The chain links TRBV7-9 to TRBJ1-1; D might be TRBD1 (6 bases). Germline CDR1 is SEHNR and CDR2 is FQNEAQ (reference sequence). The CDR3 has 14 residues. V was cut by 4 bases and J by 1 base, with 10 bases left in between. CDR3 in amino acids: CASSSEQGNTEAFF. The CDR3 region has the DNA TGTGCCAGCAGCTCCGAACAGGGGAACACTGAAGCTTTCTTT.

This clonotype showed up just a few times. CDR3 sequence reads: CASSGDREAKNTEAFF. The CDR3 DNA follows: TGTGCCAGCAGCGGCGACAGGGAGGCTAAGAACACTGAAGCTTTCTTT. The chain carries TRBV6-2 or TRBV6-3 and TRBJ1-1, with 7 bases identical to TRBD1. The V gene end was trimmed by 6 bases and the J gene end by 1 base; junction bases not matched to a gene: 11. The CDR3 covers 16 residues. The V gene's germline CDR1 is MNHEY and CDR2 SVGEGT.

The sample holds many counts of this clonotype. V usage is TRBV10-3 and J usage is TRBJ1-1, with TRBD1 matching 10 bases. Trimming at V came to 2 bases and at J to 8 bases, leaving 2 bases not matched to a gene. The CDR3 has 13 residues. Germline V lookup: CDR1 ENHRY, CDR2 SYGVKD. This chain's CDR3 is CAISEETGGEAFF. The CDR3 bases are TGTGCCATCAGTGAGGAGACAGGGGGCGAAGCTTTCTTT.

This clonotype came up a few times. The chain couples TRBV18 to TRBJ2-3; 10 bases agree with TRBD2. The CDR3 is made up of 16 amino acids. The V segment lost 6 bases and the J segment 2 bases; nucleotides outside the gene matches: 8. The V gene's germline CDR1 is KGHSH and CDR2 LQKENI. CDR3 in amino acids: CASSHLAGDHTDTQYF. For the CDR3, the DNA is TGTGCCAGCTCCCATCTAGCGGGGGATCACACAGATACGCAGTATTTT.

There are a few counts of this clonotype. This chain links TRBV27 with TRBJ2-3; 9 bases match TRBD1. The V and J ends lost 5 bases and 2 bases, in that order; junction bases with no gene match: 5. CDR3 size: 15 residues. Per germline, CDR1 MNHEY and CDR2 SMNVEV (reference sequence). For the CDR3, the DNA is TGTGCCAGCAGTCCCGGGACAGGGATCACAGATACGCAGTATTTT. Encoded protein: CASSPGTGITDTQYF.

The V call is TRBV12-5, the J call TRBJ2-1, with TRBD2 identical over 11 bases. The CDR3 runs to 15 residues. V was clipped by 6 bases and J by 7 bases; unmatched bases: 8. Germline lookup yields CDR1 LGHNT and CDR2 FRNRAP. The CDR3 region has the DNA TGTGCTAGTGGCCCCGGCTTAGCGGGGGGGAATGAGCAGTTCTTC. Its protein is CASGPGLAGGNEQFF.

This clonotype has ten or more counts. The chain recombines TRBV5-1 with TRBJ2-7; D is uncertain. This CDR3 is 14 amino acids long. Germline assignment: CDR1 SGHRS and CDR2 YFSETQ. V was clipped by 1 base and J by 1 base, with 9 bases between them. The CDR3 region is CASSLMSVSYEQYF. The CDR3 DNA is TGCGCCAGCAGCTTGATGTCCGTATCCTACGAGCAGTACTTC.

This clonotype was observed a few times. The rearrangement links TRBV10-3 to TRBJ2-3; 7 bases agree with TRBD1. V dropped 5 bases and J dropped 4; count of bases not matched to a gene: 12. Looked up from germline, CDR1 is ENHRY and CDR2 is SYGVKD. There are 16 residues in the CDR3. The CDR3 loop reads CAISNNRGLVSDTQYF. The CDR3, as DNA: TGTGCCATCAGTAACAACAGGGGCCTCGTTTCAGATACGCAGTATTTT.

This clonotype was counted at least ten times. V usage is TRBV2 and J usage is TRBJ2-7, with 11 positions matching TRBD1. The CDR3 consists of 13 residues. Unmatched junction bases numbered 3, after V lost 6 bases and J lost 5 bases. Germline V gene data show CDR1 as SNHLY and CDR2 as FYNNEI. The CDR3 bases are TGTGCCAGCAGACGGGACAGGGGGGACGAGCAGTACTTC. As protein: CASRRDRGDEQYF.